This T cell receptor beta chain originates from a study of blood T cell repertoires in COVID-19. TCRdb's copy holds only in-frame clones and misses some; the assay was immunoSEQ multiplex PCR. The sample includes 230,000 or so clones, around 82% of them seen just once. The sequence derives from a middle-aged man with active or convalescent COVID-19. What was sequenced was peripheral blood.

CDR3 sequence: CASSAGDRARAEAFF. The CDR3 nucleotides are TGTGCCAGCAGCGCCGGGGACAGGGCTAGGGCTGAAGCTTTCTTT. The chain links TRBV9 to TRBJ1-1; 9 positions match TRBD1. Germline trimming cut 3 bases from V and 6 bases from J; bases unmatched to any gene: 9. The CDR3 extends over 15 amino acids. Germline V gene sequence: CDR1 SGDLS, CDR2 YYNGEE. Combining the CDR3 with reference TRBV9 and TRBJ1-1 gives the whole variable domain DSGVTQTPKHLITATGQRVTLRCSPRSGDLSVYWYQQSLDQGLQFLIQYYNGEERAKGNILERFSAQQFPDLHSELNLSSLELGDSALYFCASSAGDRARAEAFFGQGTRLTVV.